Shown below are 10 T cell receptor beta chains from a single sample sequenced in a study of blood T cell repertoires in COVID-19. Data came from immunoSEQ multiplex PCR; TCRdb stores just in-frame clones and leaves some out. Counted here are 150,000 to 200,000 clones, 74% occurring once; the ten biggest clones make up 2.5% to 3%. The sample comprised peripheral blood. These receptors were taken from a woman older than 75 with acute or convalescent COVID-19.

This rearrangement joins TRBV24-1 to TRBJ1-3, with D unclear. Trimming stripped 1 base from V and 0 bases from J, with 9 bases between. This CDR3 has 16 residues. Per germline, CDR1 KGHDR and CDR2 SFDVKD. CDR3 protein: CATSDFRRSSGNTIYF. The CDR3 DNA reads TGTGCCACCAGTGATTTCAGGCGCAGCTCTGGAAACACCATATATTTT.

This rearrangement joins TRBV5-1 to TRBJ2-7; D uncertain. The V gene lost 0 bases and the J gene lost 4 bases, with 8 bases spanning the gap. CDR1 is SGHRS, CDR2 YFSETQ, per germline. The CDR3 extends over 13 amino acids. CDR3 sequence reads: CASSLARRYEQYF. The CDR3 nucleotides read TGCGCCAGCAGCTTGGCCCGCAGGTACGAGCAGTACTTC. The whole variable domain, remainder taken from reference TRBV5-1 and TRBJ2-7, is KAGVTQTPRYLIKTRGQQVTLSCSPISGHRSVSWYQQTPGQGLQFLFEYFSETQRNKGNFPGRFSGRQFSNSRSEMNVSTLELGDSALYLCASSLARRYEQYFGPGTRLTVT.

This clone was counted between two and nine times. V and J are TRBV28 and TRBJ1-5, with D tentatively TRBD1 (6 bases). Germline V gene data show CDR1 as MDHEN and CDR2 as SYDVKM. V lost 6 bases to trimming and J lost 7 bases, with 16 bases between them. The CDR3 runs to 14 residues. CDR3: CASSRGGHLQPQHF. CDR3 nucleotides: TGTGCCAGCAGCAGAGGGGGTCACTTACAGCCCCAGCATTTT.

This clone has just a few counts. The CDR3 reads CAISEISGASYEQYF. The CDR3, as DNA: TGTGCCATCAGTGAGATTAGCGGGGCATCCTACGAGCAGTACTTC. The chain uses TRBV10-3 and TRBJ2-7, with 8 bases identical to TRBD2. Germline values: CDR1 ENHRY, CDR2 SYGVKD. J gave up 1 base and V 2 bases, and 4 bases lay outside the gene matches. The CDR3 sequence is 15 residues long.

This clone occurred a few times. The J gene is TRBJ1-6, the V gene TRBV2; 9 bases align to TRBD1. This CDR3 is 14 amino acids long. Looked up from germline, CDR1 is SNHLY and CDR2 is FYNNEI. Trimming took 5 bases from V and 10 from J; bases not matched to a gene: 6. This CDR3 is CASSLGQGRSPLHF. In DNA, the CDR3 is TGTGCCAGCAGTTTGGGACAGGGTAGATCACCCCTCCACTTT.

The chain employs TRBV10-3 and TRBJ1-5; D might be TRBD1 (6 bases). This CDR3 comprises 15 residues. Germline V gives CDR1 ENHRY, CDR2 SYGVKD. The V end was cut by 2 bases, the J end by 0 bases, with 8 bases between. Here the CDR3 reads CAISEGQSSNQPQHF. The CDR3 coding sequence is TGTGCCATCAGTGAGGGACAGTCTAGCAATCAGCCCCAGCATTTT.

Only a few counts were recorded for this clone. V and J are TRBV9 and TRBJ2-3, with 9 bases lining up with TRBD1. Germline assignment: CDR1 SGDLS and CDR2 YYNGEE. CDR3 length equals 15 residues. With V trimmed by 3 bases and J by 4 bases, 6 bases remained unmatched. In DNA, the CDR3 is TGTGCCAGCAGCGGGGACAGGGCTGGGGCAGATACGCAGTATTTT. It encodes CASSGDRAGADTQYF.

This sequence joins TRBV10-2 and TRBJ1-1; weak D call: TRBD1 (5 bases). Deletions cut 9 bases from V and 3 bases from J, with 11 bases between. CDR1 WSHSY and CDR2 SAAADI come from the germline V gene. The CDR3 consists of 12 residues. Here the CDR3 reads CASTVGDTEAFF. The CDR3, as DNA: TGCGCCAGTACTGTAGGGGACACTGAAGCTTTCTTT.

This clone was seen more than once but under ten times. The chain couples TRBV2 to TRBJ2-2, with D possibly matching TRBD1 (6 bases). Looked up from germline, CDR1 is SNHLY and CDR2 is FYNNEI. V was trimmed by 2 bases and J by 6 bases, leaving 7 bases between them. There are 13 residues in the CDR3. In nucleotides, the CDR3 is TGTGCCAGCAGTGAACAGGGGCCCGGGGAGCTGTTTTTT. Translation: CASSEQGPGELFF.

V and J are TRBV6-5 and TRBJ2-1; TRBD1 matches 9 bases. The V and J ends lost 6 bases and 2 bases, in that order; junction bases with no gene match: 5. Germline assignment: CDR1 MNHEY and CDR2 SVGAGI. CDR3 size: 15 residues. The CDR3 loop reads CASSPGQGPYNEQFF. The CDR3 DNA follows: TGTGCCAGCAGCCCGGGACAGGGTCCCTACAATGAGCAGTTCTTC.